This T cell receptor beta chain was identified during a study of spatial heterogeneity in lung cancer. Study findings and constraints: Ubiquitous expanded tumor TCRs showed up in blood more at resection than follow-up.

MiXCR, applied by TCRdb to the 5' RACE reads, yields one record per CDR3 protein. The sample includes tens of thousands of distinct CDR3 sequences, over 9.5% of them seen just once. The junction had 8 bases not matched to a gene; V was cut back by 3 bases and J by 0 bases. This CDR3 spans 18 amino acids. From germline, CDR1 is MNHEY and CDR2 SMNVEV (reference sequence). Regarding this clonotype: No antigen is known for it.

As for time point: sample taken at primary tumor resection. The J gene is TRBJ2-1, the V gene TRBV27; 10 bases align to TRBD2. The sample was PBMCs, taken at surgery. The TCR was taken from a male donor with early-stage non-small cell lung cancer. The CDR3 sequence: CASSLMTSGSISYNEQFF. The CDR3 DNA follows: TGTGCCAGCAGTTTGATGACTAGCGGGTCCATCTCCTACAATGAGCAGTTCTTC.